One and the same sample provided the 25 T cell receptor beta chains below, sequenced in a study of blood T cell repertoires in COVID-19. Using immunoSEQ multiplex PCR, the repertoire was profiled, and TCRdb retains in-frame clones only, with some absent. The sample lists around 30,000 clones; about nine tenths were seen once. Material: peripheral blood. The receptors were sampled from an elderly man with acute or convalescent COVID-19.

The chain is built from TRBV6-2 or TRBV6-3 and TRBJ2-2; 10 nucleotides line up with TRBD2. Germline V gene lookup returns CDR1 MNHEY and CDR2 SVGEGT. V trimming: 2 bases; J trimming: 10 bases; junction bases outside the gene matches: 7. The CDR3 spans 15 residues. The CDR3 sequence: CASSYRLAGDAELFF. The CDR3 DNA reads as TGTGCCAGCAGTTACCGGCTAGCGGGGGACGCGGAGCTGTTTTTT.

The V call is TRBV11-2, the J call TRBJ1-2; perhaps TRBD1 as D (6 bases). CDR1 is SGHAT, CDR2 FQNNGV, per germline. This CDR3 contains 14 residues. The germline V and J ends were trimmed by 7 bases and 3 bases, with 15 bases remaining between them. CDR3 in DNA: TGTGCCAGCACTTCGGACTGGGGGCACTATGGCTACACCTTC. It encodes CASTSDWGHYGYTF.

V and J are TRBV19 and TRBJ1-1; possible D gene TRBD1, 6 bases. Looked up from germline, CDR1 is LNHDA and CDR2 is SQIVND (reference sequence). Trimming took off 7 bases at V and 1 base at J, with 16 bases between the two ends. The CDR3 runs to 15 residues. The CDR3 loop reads CASTTMQGTNTEAFF. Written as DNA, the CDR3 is TGTGCCAGTACTACAATGCAGGGGACGAACACTGAAGCTTTCTTT.

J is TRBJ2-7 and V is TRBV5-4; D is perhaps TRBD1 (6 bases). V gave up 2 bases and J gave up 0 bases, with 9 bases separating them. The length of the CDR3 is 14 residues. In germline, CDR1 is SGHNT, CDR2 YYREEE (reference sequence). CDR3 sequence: CASSFGQSSYEQYF. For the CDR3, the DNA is TGTGCCAGCAGCTTCGGACAGAGCTCCTACGAGCAGTACTTC.

CDR3 nucleotide sequence: TGTGCCAGCAGTCCACGTGGGACAGGGGGCACCACTGAAGCTTTCTTT. It is translated as CASSPRGTGGTTEAFF. This sequence joins TRBV28 and TRBJ1-1, with 12 bases matching TRBD1. The CDR3 covers 16 residues. CDR1 MDHEN and CDR2 SYDVKM come from the germline V gene. The J segment lost 4 bases and the V segment lost 5 bases, leaving 8 bases of the junction unmatched.

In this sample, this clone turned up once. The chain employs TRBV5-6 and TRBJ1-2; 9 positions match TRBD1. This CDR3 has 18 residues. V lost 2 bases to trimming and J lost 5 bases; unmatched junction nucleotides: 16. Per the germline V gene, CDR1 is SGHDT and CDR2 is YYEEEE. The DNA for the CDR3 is TGTGCCAGCAGCTTTAGGGGGACAGGGTCCACTTTCCCTTATGGCTACACCTTC. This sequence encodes CASSFRGTGSTFPYGYTF.

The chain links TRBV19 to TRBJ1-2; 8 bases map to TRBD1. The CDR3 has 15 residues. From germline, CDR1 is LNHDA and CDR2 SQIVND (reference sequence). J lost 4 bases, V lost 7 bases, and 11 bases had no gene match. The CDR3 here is CASTPTGDLFYGYTF. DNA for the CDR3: TGTGCCAGTACCCCGACAGGGGATCTCTTCTATGGCTACACCTTC.

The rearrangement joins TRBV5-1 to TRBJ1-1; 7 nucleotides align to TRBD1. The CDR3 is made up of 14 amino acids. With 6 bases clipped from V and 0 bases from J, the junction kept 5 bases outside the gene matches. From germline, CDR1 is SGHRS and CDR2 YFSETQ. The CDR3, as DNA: TGCGCCAGCAAGGGACAGCTCATGAACACTGAAGCTTTCTTT. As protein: CASKGQLMNTEAFF.

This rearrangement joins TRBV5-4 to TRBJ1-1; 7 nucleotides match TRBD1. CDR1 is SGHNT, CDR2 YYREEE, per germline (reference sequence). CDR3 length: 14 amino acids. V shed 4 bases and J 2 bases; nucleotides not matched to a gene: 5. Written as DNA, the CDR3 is TGTGCCAGCAGCAGCCGGGACAGCAACACTGAAGCTTTCTTT. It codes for CASSSRDSNTEAFF.

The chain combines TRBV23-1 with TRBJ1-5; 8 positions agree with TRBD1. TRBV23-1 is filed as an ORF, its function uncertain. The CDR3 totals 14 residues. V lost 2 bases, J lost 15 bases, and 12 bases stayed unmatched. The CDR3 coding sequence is TGCGCCAGCAGTCAAGTGGGACAGGTCAGGGGTTGGCATTTT. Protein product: CASSQVGQVRGWHF.

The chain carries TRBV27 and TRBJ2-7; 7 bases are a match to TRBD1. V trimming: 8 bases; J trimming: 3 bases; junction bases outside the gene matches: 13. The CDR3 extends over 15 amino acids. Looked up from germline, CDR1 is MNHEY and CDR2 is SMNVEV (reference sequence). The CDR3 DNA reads TGTGCCAGCCGACGCGGACCGGGACAGAACTACGAGCAGTACTTC. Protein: CASRRGPGQNYEQYF.

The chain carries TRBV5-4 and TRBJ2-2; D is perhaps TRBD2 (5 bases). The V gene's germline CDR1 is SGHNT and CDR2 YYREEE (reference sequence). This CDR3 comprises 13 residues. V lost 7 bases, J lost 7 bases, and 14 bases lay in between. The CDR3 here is CASLGMGDGELFF. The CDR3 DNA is TGTGCCAGCCTGGGTATGGGAGACGGGGAGCTGTTTTTT.

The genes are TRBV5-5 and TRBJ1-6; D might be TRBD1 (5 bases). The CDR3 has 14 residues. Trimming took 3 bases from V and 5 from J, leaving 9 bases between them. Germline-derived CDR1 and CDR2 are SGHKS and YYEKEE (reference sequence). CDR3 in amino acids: CASSWQGDNSPLHF. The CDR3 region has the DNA TGTGCCAGCAGCTGGCAGGGTGATAATTCACCCCTCCACTTT.

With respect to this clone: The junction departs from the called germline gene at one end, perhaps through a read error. CDR3: CASSGLVAGARVVF. The CDR3 DNA sequence: TGTGCCAGCAGCGGTCTAGTTGCGGGGGCGCGAGTGGTCTTC. The rearrangement joins TRBV5-4 to TRBJ2-1, with a tentative D call TRBD2 (7 bases). The CDR3 consists of 14 residues. In germline, CDR1 is SGHNT, CDR2 YYREEE (reference sequence).

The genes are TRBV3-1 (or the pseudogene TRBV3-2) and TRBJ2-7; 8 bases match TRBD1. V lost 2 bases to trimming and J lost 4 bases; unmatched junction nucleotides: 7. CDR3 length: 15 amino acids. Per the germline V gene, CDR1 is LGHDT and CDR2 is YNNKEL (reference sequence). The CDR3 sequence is CASSQRTGPRYEQYF. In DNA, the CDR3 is TGTGCCAGCAGCCAACGGACAGGGCCACGATACGAGCAGTACTTC.

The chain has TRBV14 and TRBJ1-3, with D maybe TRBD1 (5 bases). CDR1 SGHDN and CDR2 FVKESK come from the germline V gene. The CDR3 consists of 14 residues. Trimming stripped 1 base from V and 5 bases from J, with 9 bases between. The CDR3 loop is CASSQVLGRNTIYF. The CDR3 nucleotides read TGTGCCAGCAGCCAAGTGTTGGGGCGAAACACCATATATTTT.

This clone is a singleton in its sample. CDR3 DNA: TGTGCCAGTAGTACCCCCGGGACTAGCGGGTACAATGAGCAGTTCTTC. Its protein is CASSTPGTSGYNEQFF. V gene TRBV19 combines with J gene TRBJ2-1, with TRBD2 matching over 12 bases. Germline CDR1 LNHDA, CDR2 SQIVND (reference sequence). The V and J ends lost 4 bases and 4 bases, in that order; junction bases with no gene match: 5. The CDR3 loop spans 16 amino acids.

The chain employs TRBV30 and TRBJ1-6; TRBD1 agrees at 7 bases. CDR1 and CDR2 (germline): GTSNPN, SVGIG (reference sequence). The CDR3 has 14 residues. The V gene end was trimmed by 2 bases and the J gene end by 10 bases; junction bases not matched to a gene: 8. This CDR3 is CAWSPGQWGSPLHF. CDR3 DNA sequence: TGTGCCTGGAGTCCGGGACAGTGGGGCTCACCCCTCCACTTT. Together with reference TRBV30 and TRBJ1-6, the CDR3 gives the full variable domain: SQTIHQWPATLVQPVGSPLSLECTVEGTSNPNLYWYRQAAGRGLQLLFYSVGIGQISSEVPQNLSASRPQDRQFILSSKKLLLSDSGFYLCAWSPGQWGSPLHFGNGTRLTVT.

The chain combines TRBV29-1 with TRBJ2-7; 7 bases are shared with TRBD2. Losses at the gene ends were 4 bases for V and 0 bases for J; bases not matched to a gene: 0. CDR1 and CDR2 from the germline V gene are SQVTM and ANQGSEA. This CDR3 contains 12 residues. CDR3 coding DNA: TGCAGCGTTGGGGGGGGCTCCTACGAGCAGTACTTC. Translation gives CSVGGGSYEQYF.

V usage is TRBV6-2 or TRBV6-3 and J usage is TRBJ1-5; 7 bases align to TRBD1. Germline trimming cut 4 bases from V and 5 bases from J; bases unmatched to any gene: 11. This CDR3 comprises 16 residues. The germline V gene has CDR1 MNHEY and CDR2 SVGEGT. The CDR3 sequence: CASSSGGGGPDQPQHF. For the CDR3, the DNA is TGTGCCAGCAGTTCGGGTGGAGGGGGCCCCGATCAGCCCCAGCATTTT.

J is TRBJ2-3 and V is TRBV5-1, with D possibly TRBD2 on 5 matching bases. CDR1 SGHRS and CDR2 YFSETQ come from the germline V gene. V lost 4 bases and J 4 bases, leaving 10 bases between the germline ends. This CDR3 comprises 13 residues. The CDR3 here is CASSVTLADTQYF. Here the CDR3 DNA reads TGCGCCAGCAGCGTGACACTAGCAGATACGCAGTATTTT.

CDR3 nucleotide sequence: TGTGCCAGCTCATCTTGGACAGGGGAGAACACTGAAGCTTTCTTT. Translation gives CASSSWTGENTEAFF. This chain joins TRBV18 and TRBJ1-1; 9 bases map to TRBD1. Germline loops: CDR1 KGHSH, CDR2 LQKENI. The V and J ends lost 5 bases and 1 base, in that order; junction bases with no gene match: 5. The CDR3 is 15 residues long.

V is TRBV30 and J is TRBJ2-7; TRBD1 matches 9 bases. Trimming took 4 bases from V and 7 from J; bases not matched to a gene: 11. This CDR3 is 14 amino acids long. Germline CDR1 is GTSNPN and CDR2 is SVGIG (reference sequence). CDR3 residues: CAWTPGQGIKEQYF. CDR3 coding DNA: TGTGCCTGGACTCCGGGACAGGGCATTAAAGAGCAGTACTTC. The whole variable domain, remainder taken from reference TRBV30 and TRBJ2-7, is SQTIHQWPATLVQPVGSPLSLECTVEGTSNPNLYWYRQAAGRGLQLLFYSVGIGQISSEVPQNLSASRPQDRQFILSSKKLLLSDSGFYLCAWTPGQGIKEQYFGPGTRLTVT.

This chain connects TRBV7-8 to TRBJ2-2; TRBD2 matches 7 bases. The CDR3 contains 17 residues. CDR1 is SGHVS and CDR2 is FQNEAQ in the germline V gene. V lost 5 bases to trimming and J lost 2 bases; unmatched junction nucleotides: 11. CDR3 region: CASSQDRLALNTGELFF. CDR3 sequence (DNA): TGTGCCAGCAGCCAAGATAGACTAGCCCTAAACACCGGGGAGCTGTTTTTT. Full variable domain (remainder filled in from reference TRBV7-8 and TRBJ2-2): GAGVSQSPRYKVAKRGQDVALRCDPISGHVSLFWYQQALGQGPEFLTYFQNEAQLDKSGLPSDRFFAERPEGSVSTLKIQRTQQEDSAVYLCASSQDRLALNTGELFFGEGSRLTVL.

CDR3 sequence: CASSLEFGGQETQYF. The DNA of the CDR3 is TGTGCCAGCAGCTTAGAATTCGGGGGCCAAGAGACCCAGTACTTC. The V and J genes are TRBV11-2 and TRBJ2-5, with a possible D match to TRBD2 (6 bases). The CDR3 length is 15 residues. The V gene's germline CDR1 is SGHAT and CDR2 FQNNGV. V was cut by 0 bases and J by 1 base, with 9 bases left in between.